These 28 T cell receptor beta chains came from one sample sequenced in a study of blood T cell repertoires in COVID-19. Libraries were prepared by immunoSEQ multiplex PCR; TCRdb keeps only in-frame clonotypes and omits some of them. The data hold some 140,000 clones, with around 81% observed a single time. What was sequenced was peripheral blood. Receptor source: a human donor in a cohort sampled during active COVID-19.

This chain links TRBV5-5 with TRBJ1-1; no clear D. V gave up 2 bases and J gave up 1 base, with 9 bases separating them. The CDR3 is 14 amino acids. The V gene's germline CDR1 is SGHKS and CDR2 YYEKEE (reference sequence). CDR3 DNA: TGTGCCAGCAGCTTAACCGGGGAGAACACTGAAGCTTTCTTT. Protein sequence: CASSLTGENTEAFF.

This clone turned up a few times. The chain recombines TRBV7-6 with TRBJ1-1; 8 bases match TRBD1. Trimming took 4 bases from V and 0 from J; bases not matched to a gene: 7. Germline lookup yields CDR1 SGHVS and CDR2 FNYEAQ. CDR3 size: 16 residues. Here the CDR3 reads CASSSRTGPVNTEAFF. CDR3 sequence (DNA): TGTGCCAGCAGCTCCCGGACAGGGCCGGTGAACACTGAAGCTTTCTTT.

The chain joins TRBV7-2 to TRBJ2-5; TRBD1 agrees at 9 bases. V was pared by 5 bases and J by 0 bases, with 10 bases of the junction left unmatched. CDR3 size: 17 residues. Germline CDR1 reads SGHTA; CDR2 reads FQGNSA. The CDR3 spells CASSPESDRGYQETQYF. DNA for the CDR3: TGTGCCAGCAGCCCCGAGAGCGACAGGGGGTACCAAGAGACCCAGTACTTC.

The CDR3 DNA reads TGTGCCAGCAACTTAGCGGGGGGGCCTACAGATACGCAGTATTTT. Translating it yields CASNLAGGPTDTQYF. This sequence joins TRBV28 and TRBJ2-3; 11 positions agree with TRBD2. The V and J ends lost 7 bases and 3 bases, in that order; junction bases with no gene match: 6. The CDR3 has 15 amino acids. CDR1 MDHEN and CDR2 SYDVKM come from the germline V gene.

The genes are TRBV30 and TRBJ2-5; 7 nucleotides match TRBD2. J gave up 11 bases and V 2 bases, and 8 bases lay outside the gene matches. The V gene's germline CDR1 is GTSNPN and CDR2 SVGIG (reference sequence). The length of the CDR3 is 12 residues. CDR3 in amino acids: CAWSLRSGEQYF. In nucleotides, the CDR3 is TGTGCCTGGAGTCTAAGGAGCGGGGAACAGTACTTC. The variable domain in full, completed from reference TRBV30 and TRBJ2-5, reads SQTIHQWPATLVQPVGSPLSLECTVEGTSNPNLYWYRQAAGRGLQLLFYSVGIGQISSEVPQNLSASRPQDRQFILSSKKLLLSDSGFYLCAWSLRSGEQYFGPGTRLLVL.

This rearrangement joins TRBV13 to TRBJ2-3, with 8 bases aligning to TRBD1. Germline V gene lookup returns CDR1 PRHDT and CDR2 FYEKMQ (reference sequence). This CDR3 is built from 14 residues. The trim removed 4 bases at V and 4 bases at J, leaving 4 bases unmatched. This chain's CDR3 is CASSSGQGPDTQYF. DNA for the CDR3: TGTGCCAGCAGCTCCGGACAGGGCCCAGATACGCAGTATTTT. Full variable domain (outside the CDR3, taken from reference TRBV13 and TRBJ2-3): AAGVIQSPRHLIKEKRETATLKCYPIPRHDTVYWYQQGPGQDPQFLISFYEKMQSDKGSIPDRFSAQQFSDYHSELNMSSLELGDSALYFCASSSGQGPDTQYFGPGTRLTVL.

The chain links TRBV18 to TRBJ2-2; 10 bases are a match to TRBD1. In germline, CDR1 is KGHSH, CDR2 LQKENI. Trimming took 7 bases from V and 5 from J; bases not matched to a gene: 13. The CDR3 is 17 amino acids. The CDR3 spells CASCLPGDRGSTGELFF. The CDR3 DNA reads TGTGCCAGCTGCTTGCCCGGGGACAGGGGATCGACCGGGGAGCTGTTTTTT.

The CDR3 loop is CASSGRWEETQYF. The DNA for the CDR3 is TGTGCCAGCTCGGGCCGTTGGGAGGAGACCCAGTACTTC. The gene calls are TRBV2 and TRBJ2-5, with a possible D match to TRBD2 (5 bases). Deletions cut 8 bases from V and 5 bases from J, with 15 bases between. The CDR3 loop spans 13 amino acids. Per the germline V gene, CDR1 is SNHLY and CDR2 is FYNNEI.

V usage is TRBV14 and J usage is TRBJ1-4, with TRBD1 matching over 9 bases. This CDR3 spans 15 amino acids. V lost 1 base to trimming and J lost 8 bases; unmatched junction nucleotides: 5. CDR1 and CDR2 from the germline V gene are SGHDN and FVKESK. DNA for the CDR3: TGTGCCAGCAGCCAAGTTAGGGGACAGGGCGAAAAACTGTTTTTT. This sequence encodes CASSQVRGQGEKLFF.

In its sample, this clone was seen once. This chain joins TRBV3-1 (or the pseudogene TRBV3-2) and TRBJ2-7; D is possibly TRBD2 (5 bases). V gave up 2 bases and J gave up 2 bases, with 10 bases separating them. Germline assignment: CDR1 LGHDT and CDR2 YNNKEL (reference sequence). The CDR3 totals 14 residues. The CDR3 sequence is CASSQSRGTYEQYF. In DNA form, the CDR3 reads TGTGCCAGCAGCCAAAGCCGGGGTACCTACGAGCAGTACTTC.

The CDR3 DNA follows: TGTGCCAGTAGTCCCGCCCCCTTTGGCAGGATCGGAGAGACCCAGTACTTC. Its protein product is CASSPAPFGRIGETQYF. The V gene is TRBV19, the J gene TRBJ2-5, with D uncertain. The CDR3 consists of 17 residues. V dropped 5 bases and J dropped 4 bases, with 23 bases sitting between them. Germline CDR1 reads LNHDA; CDR2 reads SQIVND (reference sequence).

The genes are TRBV18 and TRBJ1-2, with D tentatively TRBD1 (6 bases). The CDR3 contains 14 residues. V dropped 1 base and J dropped 2 bases, with 8 bases sitting between them. CDR1 and CDR2 (germline): KGHSH, LQKENI. The CDR3 loop reads CASSPRDINYGYTF. The CDR3 region has the DNA TGTGCCAGCTCACCACGGGACATCAACTATGGCTACACCTTC.

The rearrangement uses TRBV7-9 and TRBJ1-6, with 10 bases lining up with TRBD1. CDR1 and CDR2 from the germline V gene are SEHNR and FQNEAQ (reference sequence). The CDR3 covers 15 residues. Germline trimming cut 4 bases from V and 9 bases from J; bases unmatched to any gene: 6. The CDR3 nucleotides read TGTGCCAGCAGCTCATACCGGGACAGGGGTTCACCCCTCCACTTT. Encoded protein: CASSSYRDRGSPLHF.

The chain couples TRBV7-9 to TRBJ1-2; 8 bases match TRBD1. Looked up from germline, CDR1 is SEHNR and CDR2 is FQNEAQ (reference sequence). Trimming at V came to 4 bases and at J to 4 bases, leaving 5 bases not matched to a gene. CDR3 length equals 14 residues. Written as DNA, the CDR3 is TGTGCCAGCAGCTCACAGGGGGGGGCCTATGGCTACACCTTC. Translating gives CASSSQGGAYGYTF. Based on the CDR3 plus reference TRBV7-9 and TRBJ1-2, the full variable domain is DTGVSQNPRHKITKRGQNVTFRCDPISEHNRLYWYRQTLGQGPEFLTYFQNEAQLEKSRLLSDRFSAERPKGSFSTLEIQRTEQGDSAMYLCASSSQGGAYGYTFGSGTRLTVV.

This clone was detected only once. This chain links TRBV6-2 or TRBV6-3 with TRBJ1-1, with D tentatively TRBD1 (5 bases). The ends were cut back, 6 bases at V and 1 base at J, with 15 bases in the middle. Germline CDR1 MNHEY, CDR2 SVGEGT. This CDR3 region has 15 residues. The chain's CDR3 is CASSMTAPGNTEAFF. The CDR3 bases are TGTGCCAGCAGCATGACAGCTCCCGGGAACACTGAAGCTTTCTTT.

DNA for the CDR3: TGCGCCAGCAGCTTGACTAGCGGATACACAGATACGCAGTATTTT. Its protein product is CASSLTSGYTDTQYF. The chain links TRBV5-1 to TRBJ2-3; 8 bases align to TRBD2. This CDR3 is built from 15 residues. The V and J ends lost 1 base and 2 bases, in that order; junction bases with no gene match: 3. In germline, CDR1 is SGHRS, CDR2 YFSETQ.

The chain employs TRBV5-1 and TRBJ1-4; 9 bases are shared with TRBD1. The length of the CDR3 is 16 residues. J was trimmed by 3 bases and V by 0 bases; bases with no gene match: 3. Germline CDR1 and CDR2: SGHRS and YFSETQ. CDR3 amino acids: CASSLDRGPANEKLFF. The CDR3 bases are TGCGCCAGCAGCTTGGACAGGGGGCCAGCTAATGAAAAACTGTTTTTT.

The chain is built from TRBV28 and TRBJ1-5; D may be TRBD1 (6 bases). The germline CDR1 and CDR2 sequences are MDHEN and SYDVKM. The CDR3 contains 15 residues. V was shortened by 5 bases and J by 0 bases, with 11 bases between the two germline ends. The chain's CDR3 is CASSVQGFSNQPQHF. CDR3 sequence (DNA): TGTGCCAGCAGTGTACAGGGATTTAGCAATCAGCCCCAGCATTTT.

The chain is built from TRBV5-4 and TRBJ2-1; 8 nucleotides align to TRBD2. V shed 0 bases and J 7 bases; nucleotides not matched to a gene: 12. The CDR3 runs 17 residues. Per germline, CDR1 SGHNT and CDR2 YYREEE (reference sequence). CDR3 coding DNA: TGTGCCAGCAGCTTGGTTCCTAGCGGGTCCCGTAGGAATGAGCAGTTCTTC. Protein: CASSLVPSGSRRNEQFF.

This chain uses TRBV6-5 with TRBJ1-1; the D gene is possibly TRBD1 (6 bases). Germline-derived CDR1 and CDR2 are MNHEY and SVGAGI. The CDR3 contains 15 residues. With 6 bases removed from V and 0 bases from J, the gap between germline ends came to 14 bases. The CDR3, as DNA: TGTGCCAGCAGGAATGCACAGGGAGTGAACACTGAAGCTTTCTTT. Residues: CASRNAQGVNTEAFF.

The rearrangement links TRBV7-8 to TRBJ1-5; D is possibly TRBD1 (5 bases). The CDR3 extends over 16 amino acids. V was clipped by 0 bases and J by 7 bases, with 16 bases between them. CDR1 is SGHVS, CDR2 FQNEAQ, per germline. Here the CDR3 reads CASSLARTRSIQPQHF. CDR3 nucleotides: TGTGCCAGCAGCTTAGCCAGGACACGTTCAATCCAGCCCCAGCATTTT.

CDR3 protein: CASSIRDSTNEKLFF. The CDR3, as DNA: TGTGCCAGCAGTATTCGGGACAGCACGAATGAAAAACTGTTTTTT. V usage is TRBV6-5 and J usage is TRBJ1-4, with TRBD1 matching over 7 bases. Germline CDR1 and CDR2: MNHEY and SVGAGI. The CDR3 runs 15 residues. J lost 5 bases, V lost 5 bases, and 8 bases had no gene match.

This clone was seen only a few times. This chain joins TRBV6-6 and TRBJ1-5, with D uncertain. Germline V gene lookup returns CDR1 MNHNY and CDR2 SVGAGI (reference sequence). Trimming cost V 3 bases and J 0 bases, with 3 bases left between them. The CDR3 length is 13 residues. Here the CDR3 reads CASSYYSNQPQHF. CDR3 in DNA: TGTGCCAGCAGTTATTATAGCAATCAGCCCCAGCATTTT.

The chain has TRBV2 and TRBJ1-6; no reliable D call. With 10 bases removed from V and 6 bases from J, the gap between germline ends came to 16 bases. CDR3 length: 14 residues. Germline loops: CDR1 SNHLY, CDR2 FYNNEI. The chain's CDR3 is CATRPGGSNSPLHF. The DNA for the CDR3 is TGTGCCACCCGACCCGGAGGGTCTAATTCACCCCTCCACTTT. Full variable domain (rest looked up from reference TRBV2 and TRBJ1-6): EPEVTQTPSHQVTQMGQEVILRCVPISNHLYFYWYRQILGQKVEFLVSFYNNEISEKSEIFDDQFSVERPDGSNFTLKIRSTKLEDSAMYFCATRPGGSNSPLHFGNGTRLTVT.

This clone was counted only a few times. V usage is TRBV5-1 and J usage is TRBJ2-1; 8 bases fit TRBD1. This CDR3 comprises 16 residues. V lost 2 bases to trimming and J lost 1 base; unmatched junction nucleotides: 5. Germline lookup yields CDR1 SGHRS and CDR2 YFSETQ. The chain's CDR3 is CASSFLQGASYNEQFF. CDR3 coding DNA: TGCGCCAGCAGCTTCCTCCAGGGGGCTTCCTACAATGAGCAGTTCTTC.

The chain is built from TRBV4-1 and TRBJ2-3, with TRBD2 identical over 7 bases. Germline V CDR1 and CDR2: MGHRA, YSYEKL. CDR3 length: 16 amino acids. The V gene end was trimmed by 3 bases and the J gene end by 2 bases; junction bases not matched to a gene: 8. The CDR3 DNA reads as TGCGCCAGCAGCCACAGCTTCGGGGGGATCACAGATACGCAGTATTTT. Its protein product is CASSHSFGGITDTQYF.

The chain couples TRBV30 to TRBJ2-7; possibly TRBD2 for D (6 bases). Germline V CDR1 and CDR2: GTSNPN, SVGIG (reference sequence). The CDR3 sequence is 13 residues long. V lost 8 bases, J lost 3 bases, and 17 bases lay in between. The CDR3 DNA reads as TGTGCCCTCCTGGGGGGAGAAATCTACGAGCAGTACTTC. Translation gives CALLGGEIYEQYF.

This chain uses TRBV9 with TRBJ2-1, with TRBD1 matching over 7 bases. V dropped 4 bases and J dropped 10; count of bases not matched to a gene: 8. This CDR3 is 13 amino acids long. CDR1 is SGDLS and CDR2 is YYNGEE in the germline V gene. CDR3 nucleotide sequence: TGTGCCAGCAGCCTGGGACAGACATTAGAGCAGTTCTTC. Translated: CASSLGQTLEQFF.